This is a list of T cell receptor beta chains from one sample in a study of T cell responses to AZD1222 COVID-19 vaccine. Method: immunoSEQ multiplex PCR; TCRdb's copy keeps in-frame clones and lacks some. The repertoire holds 150,000 to 200,000 clones, with 94% as singletons. The starting material was peripheral blood, obtained on day 0 of AZD1222 vaccination. Every receptor here comes from an adult in good health. Each CDR3 is given with its conserved first and last residue. D genes are given only for firm matches. Size is omitted from some rows. Given values are once, few, many or a class for expanded clones.

>TRBD2|.|TRBV7-3|TRBJ2-1
TGTGCCAGCAGCTTAACATCTAGCGGCGCCTACAATGAGCAGTTCTTC
CASSLTSSGAYNEQFF
>.|.|TRBV6-4|TRBJ2-1
TGTGCCAGCAGTGAGGGGCTCACAGGGTTCAATGAGCAGTTCTTC
CASSEGLTGFNEQFF
>TRBD2|.|TRBV7-2|TRBJ2-3
TGTGCCAGCAGCTTAATCAAGACTAGCGGAGATACGCAGTATTTT
CASSLIKTSGDTQYF
>TRBD2|.|TRBV18|TRBJ2-2
TGTGCCAGCTCACCACCGACTAGCGGGAGGGGGAACACCGGGGAGCTGTTTTTT
CASSPPTSGRGNTGELFF
>TRBD2|once|TRBV30|TRBJ2-7
TGTGCCGGGTGGGGAACTAGCGGTTACGAGCAGTACTTC
CAGWGTSGYEQYF
>.|.|TRBV28|TRBJ2-2
TGTGCCAGCAGTTTAATCCTCCCTAGGGGGGAGCTGTTTTTT
CASSLILPRGELFF
>TRBD1|.|TRBV5-6|TRBJ2-7
TGTGCCAGCAGCTTGGCCATTTATCAACAGGGGAAGGGCGAGCAGTACTTC
CASSLAIYQQGKGEQYF
>.|.|TRBV3-1/TRBV3-2|TRBJ2-7
TGTGCCAGCAGCCAAGACCCCGCTCGTACCAGCGAGCAGTACTTC
CASSQDPARTSEQYF
>.|.|TRBV3-1/TRBV3-2|TRBJ1-1
TGTGCCAGCAGCCGTGGGTCCACCCCGGCTTTCTTT
CASSRGSTPAFF
>.|.|TRBV30|TRBJ1-5
TGTGCCTGGAGCGGAGCGCCCAATCAGCCCCAGCATTTT
CAWSGAPNQPQHF
>TRBD2|.|TRBV6-4|TRBJ2-1
TGTGCCAGCAGTGACCTTAGCGGGAGATTTGTGAATGAGCAGTTCTTC
CASSDLSGRFVNEQFF
>TRBD2|.|TRBV20-1|TRBJ2-5
TGCAGTGCCAGTAAGGGACTAGCGGGGATGAACCAAGAGACCCAGTACTTC
CSASKGLAGMNQETQYF
>TRBD1|.|TRBV7-9|TRBJ1-5
TGTGCCAGCAGCTTATCCACAGGGGTCCATCAGCCCCAGCATTTT
CASSLSTGVHQPQHF
>.|few|TRBV16|TRBJ2-7
TGTGCCAGCAGCCAATCCTTAGCCTCCTACGAGCAGTACTTC
CASSQSLASYEQYF
>.|.|TRBV27|TRBJ1-6
TGTGCCAGCAGTTTATCGTCGAATTCACCCCTCCACTTT
CASSLSSNSPLHF
>.|many|TRBV2|TRBJ1-5
TGTGCCAGCAGTCACGACGGGAATCAGCCCCAGCATTTT
CASSHDGNQPQHF
>.|.|TRBV6-5|TRBJ1-4
TGTGCCAGCAGTTTGACAGCCCTTAATGAAAAACTGTTTTTT
CASSLTALNEKLFF
>.|.|TRBV19|TRBJ1-5
TGTGCCAGTAACCTAGACGGGGATAACAATCAGCCCCAGCATTTT
CASNLDGDNNQPQHF
>.|.|TRBV15|TRBJ1-4
TGTGCCACCAGCAGAGATCTCAGCGAAAAACTGTTTTTT
CATSRDLSEKLFF
>.|.|TRBV28|TRBJ2-7
TGTGCCAGCAGGCAAACCGTAATCCGGGACACTACCTCCTACGAGCAGTACTTC
CASRQTVIRDTTSYEQYF
>TRBD1|.|TRBV28|TRBJ1-6
TGTGCCAGCAGACCGGACAGGGGCTTCCGGAATTCACCCCTCCACTTT
CASRPDRGFRNSPLHF
>.|.|TRBV28|TRBJ1-6
TGTGCCAGCAGTTTGATGAGTCACCCCAAGAATTCACCCCTCCACTTT
CASSLMSHPKNSPLHF
>TRBD2|.|TRBV4-3|TRBJ2-3
TGCGCCAGCAGCCAAGATAGCCGGGGGGGCACAGATACGCAGTATTTT
CASSQDSRGGTDTQYF
>.|.|TRBV28|TRBJ1-5
TGTGCCAGCAGTTATATCCCCCCCGCGGCGTTCAATCAGCCCCAGCATTTT
CASSYIPPAAFNQPQHF
>.|.|TRBV4-3|TRBJ1-1
TGCGCCAGCAGCCCTGAAGCGGCGTCCAACACTGAAGCTTTCTTT
CASSPEAASNTEAFF
>TRBD1|.|TRBV15|TRBJ1-4
TGTGCCACCACCCAGAGGGGGACAGGCGCAACTAATGAAAAACTGTTTTTT
CATTQRGTGATNEKLFF